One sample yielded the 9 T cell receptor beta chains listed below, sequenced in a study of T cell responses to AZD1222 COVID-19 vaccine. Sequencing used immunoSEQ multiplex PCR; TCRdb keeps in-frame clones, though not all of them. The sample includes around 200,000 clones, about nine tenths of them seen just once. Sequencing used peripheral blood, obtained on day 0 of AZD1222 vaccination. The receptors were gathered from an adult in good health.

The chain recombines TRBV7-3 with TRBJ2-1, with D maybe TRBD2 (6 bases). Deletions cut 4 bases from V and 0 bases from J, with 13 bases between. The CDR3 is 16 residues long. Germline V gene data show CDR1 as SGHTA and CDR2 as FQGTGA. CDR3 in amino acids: CASSSQAGSSYNEQFF. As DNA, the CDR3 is TGTGCCAGCAGCTCGCAGGCGGGGAGCTCCTACAATGAGCAGTTCTTC.

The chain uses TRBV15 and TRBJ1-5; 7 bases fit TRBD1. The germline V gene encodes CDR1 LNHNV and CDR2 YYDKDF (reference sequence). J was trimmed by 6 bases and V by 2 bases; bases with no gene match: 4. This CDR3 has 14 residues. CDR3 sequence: CATSRQGVSQPQHF. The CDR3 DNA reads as TGTGCCACCAGCAGACAGGGGGTGAGTCAGCCCCAGCATTTT.

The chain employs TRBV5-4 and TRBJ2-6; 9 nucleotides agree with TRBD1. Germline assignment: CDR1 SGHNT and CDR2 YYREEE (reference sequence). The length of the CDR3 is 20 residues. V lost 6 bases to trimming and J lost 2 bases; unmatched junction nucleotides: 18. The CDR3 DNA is TGTGCCAGCACCATTGGGGGGGGGACAGGGATTCCCGCTGGGGCCAACGTCCTGACTTTC. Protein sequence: CASTIGGGTGIPAGANVLTF.

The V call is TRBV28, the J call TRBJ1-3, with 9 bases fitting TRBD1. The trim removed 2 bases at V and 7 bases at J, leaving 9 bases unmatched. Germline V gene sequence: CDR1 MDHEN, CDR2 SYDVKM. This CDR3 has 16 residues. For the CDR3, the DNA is TGTGCCAGCAGTTTACCTGGACAGGGGTTCTCGAACACCATATATTTT. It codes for CASSLPGQGFSNTIYF.

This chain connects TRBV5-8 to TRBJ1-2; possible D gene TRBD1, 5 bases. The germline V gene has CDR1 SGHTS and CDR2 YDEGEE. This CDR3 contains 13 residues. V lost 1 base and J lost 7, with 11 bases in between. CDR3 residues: CASSLWQGGGYTF. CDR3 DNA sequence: TGTGCCAGCAGCTTGTGGCAGGGAGGTGGCTACACCTTC. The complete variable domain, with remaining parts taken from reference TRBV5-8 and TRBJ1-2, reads EAGVTQSPTHLIKTRGQQATLRCSPISGHTSVYWYQQALGLGLQFLLWYDEGEERNRGNFPPRFSGRQFPNYSSELNVNALELEDSALYLCASSLWQGGGYTFGSGTRLTVV.

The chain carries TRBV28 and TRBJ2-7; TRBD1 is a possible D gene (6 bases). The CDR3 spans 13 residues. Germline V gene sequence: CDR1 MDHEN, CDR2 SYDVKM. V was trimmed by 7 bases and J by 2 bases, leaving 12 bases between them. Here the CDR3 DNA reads TGTGCCAGCAACACAGGGTTCCCCTACGAGCAGTACTTC. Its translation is CASNTGFPYEQYF.

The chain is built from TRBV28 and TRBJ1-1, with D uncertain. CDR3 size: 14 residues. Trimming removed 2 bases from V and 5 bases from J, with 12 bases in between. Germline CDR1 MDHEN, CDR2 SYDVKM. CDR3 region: CASSLDGTLTEAFF. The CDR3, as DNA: TGTGCCAGCAGTTTAGATGGCACTTTGACTGAAGCTTTCTTT.

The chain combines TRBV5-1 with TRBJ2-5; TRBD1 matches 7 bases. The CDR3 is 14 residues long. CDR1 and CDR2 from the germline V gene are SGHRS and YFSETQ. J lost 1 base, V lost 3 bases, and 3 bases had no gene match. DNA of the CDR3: TGCGCCAGCAGCTCGACAGGGACCCAAGAGACCCAGTACTTC. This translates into CASSSTGTQETQYF.

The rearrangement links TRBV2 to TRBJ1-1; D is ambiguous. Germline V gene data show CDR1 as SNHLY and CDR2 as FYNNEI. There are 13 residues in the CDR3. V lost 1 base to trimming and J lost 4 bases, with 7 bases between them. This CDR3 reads CASSEGAGTEAFF. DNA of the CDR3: TGTGCCAGCAGTGAAGGGGCCGGCACTGAAGCTTTCTTT.